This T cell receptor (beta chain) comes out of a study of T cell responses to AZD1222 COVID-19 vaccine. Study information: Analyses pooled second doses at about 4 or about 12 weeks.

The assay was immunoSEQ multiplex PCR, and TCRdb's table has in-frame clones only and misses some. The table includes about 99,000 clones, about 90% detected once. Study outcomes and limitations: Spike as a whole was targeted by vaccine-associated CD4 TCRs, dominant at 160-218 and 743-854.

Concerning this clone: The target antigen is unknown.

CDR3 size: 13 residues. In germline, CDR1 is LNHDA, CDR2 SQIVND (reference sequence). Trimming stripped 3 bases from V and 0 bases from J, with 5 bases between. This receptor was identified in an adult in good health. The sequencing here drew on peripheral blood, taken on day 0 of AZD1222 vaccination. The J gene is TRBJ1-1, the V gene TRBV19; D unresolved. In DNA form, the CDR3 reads TGTGCCAGTAGTATCGCCCTGAACACTGAAGCTTTCTTT. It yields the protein CASSIALNTEAFF.